Shown below are 13 T cell receptor beta chains from a single sample sequenced in a study of blood T cell repertoires in COVID-19. The assay was immunoSEQ multiplex PCR, and TCRdb's table has in-frame clones only and misses some. The data show 170,000 or so clones, 89% seen once. The sample comprised peripheral blood. These receptors were obtained from a man aged 18 to 35 who had recovered from COVID-19.

This chain joins TRBV19 and TRBJ2-3, with TRBD1 matching 8 bases. Per germline, CDR1 LNHDA and CDR2 SQIVND (reference sequence). The CDR3 contains 15 residues. V dropped 2 bases and J dropped 2; count of bases not matched to a gene: 3. CDR3 in DNA: TGTGCCAGTAGTATAACAGGGGGGCACACAGATACGCAGTATTTT. It yields the protein CASSITGGHTDTQYF.

This clone was seen just once. The J gene is TRBJ2-7, the V gene TRBV5-4, with TRBD2 matching 7 bases. CDR3 size: 13 residues. Per the germline V gene, CDR1 is SGHNT and CDR2 is YYREEE (reference sequence). The junction had 5 bases not matched to a gene; V was cut back by 2 bases and J by 6 bases. The CDR3 spells CASSLGGSFEQYF. CDR3 nucleotide sequence: TGTGCCAGCAGCTTAGGCGGGAGCTTCGAGCAGTACTTC. Drawing the rest from reference TRBV5-4 and TRBJ2-7, the complete variable domain is ETGVTQSPTHLIKTRGQQVTLRCSSQSGHNTVSWYQQALGQGPQFIFQYYREEENGRGNFPPRFSGLQFPNYSSELNVNALELDDSALYLCASSLGGSFEQYFGPGTRLTVT.

This rearrangement joins TRBV5-1 to TRBJ2-7; 8 bases are a match to TRBD2. The CDR3 totals 14 residues. V was pared by 0 bases and J by 3 bases, with 2 bases of the junction left unmatched. Germline-derived CDR1 and CDR2 are SGHRS and YFSETQ. The CDR3 loop reads CASSLVSGVYEQYF. The CDR3 nucleotides are TGCGCCAGCAGCTTGGTTAGCGGGGTCTACGAGCAGTACTTC.

The chain employs TRBV5-1 and TRBJ2-2, with TRBD2 identical over 7 bases. CDR1 is SGHRS and CDR2 is YFSETQ in the germline V gene. The V and J ends lost 2 bases and 1 base, in that order; junction bases with no gene match: 5. The CDR3 runs 16 residues. The CDR3 reads CASSLVSSGNTGELFF. The CDR3 DNA is TGCGCCAGCAGCTTAGTGTCTAGCGGGAACACCGGGGAGCTGTTTTTT.

The chain links TRBV5-8 to TRBJ1-5; TRBD1 agrees at 7 bases. CDR3 length: 14 residues. V trimming: 4 bases; J trimming: 4 bases; junction bases outside the gene matches: 5. Germline CDR1 and CDR2: SGHTS and YDEGEE. In DNA, the CDR3 is TGTGCCAGCAGCCTCCAGGGGGGAAATCAGCCCCAGCATTTT. This encodes CASSLQGGNQPQHF. The variable domain in full, completed from reference TRBV5-8 and TRBJ1-5, reads EAGVTQSPTHLIKTRGQQATLRCSPISGHTSVYWYQQALGLGLQFLLWYDEGEERNRGNFPPRFSGRQFPNYSSELNVNALELEDSALYLCASSLQGGNQPQHFGDGTRLSIL.

The V gene is TRBV27, the J gene TRBJ1-2; maybe TRBD1 (6 bases). CDR1 is MNHEY and CDR2 is SMNVEV in the germline V gene (reference sequence). The V gene lost 1 base and the J gene lost 6 bases, with 12 bases spanning the gap. The CDR3 is made up of 14 amino acids. CDR3 nucleotides: TGTGCCAGCAGTTTATGGTCCGGGGACAATGGCTACACCTTC. Its protein product is CASSLWSGDNGYTF.

The J gene is TRBJ2-2, the V gene TRBV6-2 or TRBV6-3; 9 bases fit TRBD2. J gave up 7 bases and V 5 bases, and 8 bases lay outside the gene matches. The CDR3 consists of 15 residues. Germline CDR1 MNHEY, CDR2 SVGEGT. In DNA form, the CDR3 reads TGTGCCAGCAGTCCCCTAGCGGGACGGGGCGGGGAGCTGTTTTTT. This translates into CASSPLAGRGGELFF.

The J gene is TRBJ2-2, the V gene TRBV24-1; 12 bases agree with TRBD2. Germline CDR1 KGHDR, CDR2 SFDVKD. Trimming at V came to 5 bases and at J to 4 bases, leaving 7 bases not matched to a gene. The CDR3 loop spans 17 amino acids. The CDR3 loop reads CATSGPPSGRGTGELFF. CDR3 sequence (DNA): TGTGCCACCAGTGGCCCCCCTAGCGGGAGGGGCACCGGGGAGCTGTTTTTT.

This clone was counted between two and nine times. DNA of the CDR3: TGTGCCAGCAGCGCGTTAGCGGAGGCGAACACCGGGGAGCTGTTTTTT. Protein sequence: CASSALAEANTGELFF. The V and J genes are TRBV9 and TRBJ2-2; D possibly corresponds to TRBD2 (6 bases). The CDR3 is 16 amino acids. Per the germline V gene, CDR1 is SGDLS and CDR2 is YYNGEE. V was clipped by 3 bases and J by 0 bases, with 12 bases between them. Based on the CDR3 plus reference TRBV9 and TRBJ2-2, the full variable domain is DSGVTQTPKHLITATGQRVTLRCSPRSGDLSVYWYQQSLDQGLQFLIQYYNGEERAKGNILERFSAQQFPDLHSELNLSSLELGDSALYFCASSALAEANTGELFFGEGSRLTVL.

The chain combines TRBV27 with TRBJ1-4; D possibly corresponds to TRBD1 (6 bases). This CDR3 is 14 amino acids long. Trimming removed 3 bases at V and 10 bases at J, with 15 bases between. The germline gives CDR1 MNHEY, CDR2 SMNVEV (reference sequence). Here the CDR3 reads CASSFSRGGRKLFF. The CDR3 coding sequence is TGTGCCAGCAGTTTCTCCAGGGGAGGGAGAAAACTGTTTTTT.

The V gene is TRBV28, the J gene TRBJ2-2, with 10 bases matching TRBD2. The V gene end was trimmed by 3 bases and the J gene end by 3 bases; junction bases not matched to a gene: 4. The CDR3 spans 16 residues. In germline, CDR1 is MDHEN, CDR2 SYDVKM. For the CDR3, the DNA is TGTGCCAGCAGTTTCGGTGGACTAGCGGACACCGGGGAGCTGTTTTTT. Amino acid sequence: CASSFGGLADTGELFF.

The chain joins TRBV11-3 to TRBJ2-1, with D possibly matching TRBD1 (6 bases). The length of the CDR3 is 16 residues. The V end was cut by 5 bases, the J end by 3 bases, with 17 bases between. Germline V gives CDR1 SGHNT, CDR2 YENEEA. The CDR3 region has the DNA TGTGCCAGCAGCCAACGACCCGGGACAAACTACAATGAGCAGTTCTTC. Translated: CASSQRPGTNYNEQFF.

The CDR3 loop is CASSISPRSSYEQYF. CDR3 DNA sequence: TGTGCCAGTAGTATATCCCCCCGGAGCTCCTACGAGCAGTACTTC. The chain uses TRBV19 and TRBJ2-7, with D uncertain. Trimming pared 2 bases from V and 0 bases from J, leaving 11 bases between. CDR3 size: 15 residues. Looked up from germline, CDR1 is LNHDA and CDR2 is SQIVND (reference sequence).